A single sample is the source of the 24 T cell receptor beta chains below, sequenced in a study of CD8 T cells in Susac syndrome. Reverse transcription used roughly 0.45 to 1 ug RNA and random hexamers. TCRdb redid the calling of the immunoSEQ multiplex PCR reads with MiXCR, one entry per CDR3 protein. The top ten clones hold around 0.15% of a sample with roughly 190,000 distinct CDR3 sequences, approximately 95% of them seen once. The source material was CD8+ T cells from PBMCs. The receptors shown here come from a human donor with Susac syndrome.

This clonotype was detected once. The rearrangement uses TRBV29-1 and TRBJ2-1; D gene unclear. Germline CDR1 is SQVTM and CDR2 is ANQGSEA. The CDR3 runs 12 residues. Deletions cut 2 bases from V and 4 bases from J, with 6 bases between. The CDR3 DNA is TGCAGCGTTGAACAGAATTACAATGAGCAGTTCTTC. This gives the protein CSVEQNYNEQFF.

V gene TRBV25-1 combines with J gene TRBJ2-1; a possible D gene is TRBD2 (7 bases). Trimming left V 3 bases short and J 6 bases short, with 15 bases between. CDR1 MGHDK and CDR2 SYGVNS come from the germline V gene. The CDR3 consists of 15 residues. CDR3 DNA: TGTGCCAGCAGTGAGAAGGGGGGGCCTGTCAATGAGCAGTTCTTC. It specifies CASSEKGGPVNEQFF.

The V and J genes are TRBV7-8 and TRBJ1-5; TRBD1 is a possible D gene (5 bases). The germline gives CDR1 SGHVS, CDR2 FQNEAQ. The CDR3 consists of 14 residues. Between the trimmed V and J ends, which lost 5 bases and 3 bases, there was a span of 11 bases. This CDR3 is CASSLGGVNQPQHF. CDR3 nucleotides: TGTGCCAGCAGCCTGGGGGGGGTCAATCAGCCCCAGCATTTT.

The J gene is TRBJ2-7, the V gene TRBV13; 10 nucleotides match TRBD2. The CDR3 contains 16 residues. V was clipped by 5 bases and J by 3 bases; unmatched bases: 10. CDR1 PRHDT and CDR2 FYEKMQ come from the germline V gene (reference sequence). This chain's CDR3 is CASSVTSGMVVYEQYF. In DNA, the CDR3 is TGTGCCAGCAGCGTTACTAGCGGGATGGTCGTCTACGAGCAGTACTTC.

This chain connects TRBV11-2 to TRBJ1-2, with a possible D match to TRBD1 (5 bases). This CDR3 region has 18 residues. CDR1 is SGHAT, CDR2 FQNNGV, per germline. Trimming shortened V by 4 bases and J by 4 bases, and 25 bases separated the two germline ends. The CDR3 region is CASSSTGTDPSGGYGYTF. CDR3 DNA sequence: TGTGCCAGCAGCTCTACCGGGACGGACCCTTCTGGGGGCTATGGCTACACCTTC.

The chain has TRBV9 and TRBJ2-7; 9 bases are a match to TRBD2. This CDR3 is 14 amino acids long. The J segment lost 3 bases and the V segment lost 0 bases, leaving 1 base of the junction unmatched. Germline V gene data show CDR1 as SGDLS and CDR2 as YYNGEE. The CDR3 is CASSVDSGGYEQYF. The CDR3 bases are TGTGCCAGCAGCGTAGATAGCGGGGGCTACGAGCAGTACTTC.

This clonotype appeared a few times. In nucleotides, the CDR3 is TGTGCCAGTAGTTCGCCAAGCTCCTACGAGCAGTACTTC. This translates into CASSSPSSYEQYF. J is TRBJ2-7 and V is TRBV19; no reliable D call. Trimming shortened V by 5 bases and J by 0 bases, and 8 bases separated the two germline ends. Germline V CDR1 and CDR2: LNHDA, SQIVND (reference sequence). CDR3 length: 13 amino acids. The full variable domain, in which reference TRBV19 and TRBJ2-7 provide the parts outside the CDR3, is DGGITQSPKYLFRKEGQNVTLSCEQNLNHDAMYWYRQDPGQGLRLIYYSQIVNDFQKGDIAEGYSVSREKKESFPLTVTSAQKNPTAFYLCASSSPSSYEQYFGPGTRLTVT.

This chain uses TRBV29-1 with TRBJ2-2; D gene unclear. Germline-derived CDR1 and CDR2 are SQVTM and ANQGSEA. V was clipped by 3 bases and J by 2 bases, with 10 bases between them. The CDR3 loop spans 14 amino acids. The CDR3 region is CSVDQDGNTGELFF. DNA for the CDR3: TGCAGCGTTGATCAGGACGGTAACACCGGGGAGCTGTTTTTT.

This clonotype was seen once. The genes are TRBV9 and TRBJ2-1, with 10 bases fitting TRBD2. V dropped 1 base and J dropped 7; count of bases not matched to a gene: 5. Germline V gene lookup returns CDR1 SGDLS and CDR2 YYNGEE. CDR3 length equals 15 residues. Written as DNA, the CDR3 is TGTGCCAGCAGCGTACTAGCGGGAGTACCAAATGAGCAGTTCTTC. This sequence encodes CASSVLAGVPNEQFF.

This rearrangement joins TRBV13 to TRBJ2-5; D is perhaps TRBD1 (6 bases). This CDR3 contains 16 residues. The V and J ends lost 7 bases and 2 bases respectively, with 20 bases between them. CDR1 is PRHDT and CDR2 is FYEKMQ in the germline V gene (reference sequence). The CDR3 coding sequence is TGTGCCAGCACCCTAGGGGGTTTATCAGCACAAGAGACCCAGTACTTC. Protein: CASTLGGLSAQETQYF. Variable domain in full (rest from reference TRBV13 and TRBJ2-5): AAGVIQSPRHLIKEKRETATLKCYPIPRHDTVYWYQQGPGQDPQFLISFYEKMQSDKGSIPDRFSAQQFSDYHSELNMSSLELGDSALYFCASTLGGLSAQETQYFGPGTRLLVL.

The chain has TRBV4-1 and TRBJ2-2; D is possibly TRBD1 (6 bases). The CDR3 length is 15 residues. V was trimmed by 4 bases and J by 2 bases, leaving 11 bases between them. Germline V gene data show CDR1 as MGHRA and CDR2 as YSYEKL. The CDR3 DNA reads as TGCGCCAGCAGCCTAGGGACACTTAACACCGGGGAGCTGTTTTTT. This translates into CASSLGTLNTGELFF.

J is TRBJ1-1 and V is TRBV12-3 or TRBV12-4; possible D gene TRBD1, 5 bases. The V and J ends lost 3 bases and 2 bases respectively, with 13 bases between them. This CDR3 is built from 15 residues. The CDR3 DNA sequence: TGTGCCAGCAGTTTGCTACCGACAGTCAACACTGAAGCTTTCTTT. Amino acids: CASSLLPTVNTEAFF.

This clonotype appeared a single time. V and J are TRBV20-1 and TRBJ2-5, with TRBD2 matching 8 bases. In germline, CDR1 is DFQATT, CDR2 SNEGSKA (reference sequence). V shed 3 bases, J shed 4 bases, and the junction held 10 bases outside the gene matches. This CDR3 region has 15 residues. The CDR3 nucleotides read TGCAGTGCTAGCCTAGCGGGTACTGGGGGAGAGACCCAGTACTTC. Translated: CSASLAGTGGETQYF.

V gene TRBV7-9 combines with J gene TRBJ2-7, with D unresolved. CDR1 SEHNR and CDR2 FQNEAQ come from the germline V gene (reference sequence). Trimming took 6 bases from V and 2 from J, leaving 8 bases between them. The CDR3 contains 12 residues. This CDR3 reads CASSSSPYEQYF. CDR3 nucleotide sequence: TGTGCCAGCAGTTCGTCCCCCTACGAGCAGTACTTC.

The chain couples TRBV5-6 to TRBJ2-1, with TRBD1 matching 7 bases. The trim removed 0 bases at V and 7 bases at J, leaving 4 bases unmatched. CDR3 length: 14 residues. Germline-derived CDR1 and CDR2 are SGHDT and YYEEEE. The CDR3, as DNA: TGTGCCAGCAGCTTGGGACAGGGTGTGAATGAGCAGTTCTTC. It is translated as CASSLGQGVNEQFF.

The chain recombines TRBV29-1 with TRBJ2-1; TRBD2 agrees at 10 bases. Trimming cost V 3 bases and J 5 bases; bases outside gene matches: 4. The length of the CDR3 is 14 residues. Per the germline V gene, CDR1 is SQVTM and CDR2 is ANQGSEA. The CDR3 DNA reads as TGCAGCGTTGATACTAGCGGGAACCACAATGAGCAGTTCTTC. Encoded protein: CSVDTSGNHNEQFF.

The rearrangement links TRBV6-5 to TRBJ1-1; possibly TRBD1 for D (5 bases). V was cut by 2 bases and J by 1 base, with 17 bases left in between. Per the germline V gene, CDR1 is MNHEY and CDR2 is SVGAGI. The CDR3 covers 17 residues. The CDR3 DNA is TGTGCCAGCAGTTACCTGGAGGGGAGATTGAGGAACACTGAAGCTTTCTTT. It yields the protein CASSYLEGRLRNTEAFF.

The V call is TRBV30, the J call TRBJ1-4; 11 nucleotides line up with TRBD1. Germline CDR1 reads GTSNPN; CDR2 reads SVGIG (reference sequence). The junction had 8 bases not matched to a gene; V was cut back by 2 bases and J by 3 bases. The length of the CDR3 is 17 residues. The CDR3: CAWSPPGQGDPNEKLFF. For the CDR3, the DNA is TGTGCCTGGAGTCCTCCGGGACAGGGGGATCCTAATGAAAAACTGTTTTTT.

This rearrangement joins TRBV28 to TRBJ2-6; D is perhaps TRBD1 (6 bases). Germline loops: CDR1 MDHEN, CDR2 SYDVKM. Trimming left V 5 bases short and J 4 bases short, with 12 bases between. CDR3 length: 15 amino acids. Here the CDR3 reads CASSPWTAGANVLTF. In nucleotides, the CDR3 is TGTGCCAGCAGTCCTTGGACAGCCGGGGCCAACGTCCTGACTTTC.

The chain links TRBV28 to TRBJ2-3, with 9 nucleotides matching TRBD2. V shed 4 bases, J shed 2 bases, and the junction held 10 bases outside the gene matches. The CDR3 runs to 17 residues. Germline V gene data show CDR1 as MDHEN and CDR2 as SYDVKM. The CDR3 nucleotides are TGTGCCAGCAGTTCCCCTCTGGCGGGAGGGCTCACAGATACGCAGTATTTT. This gives the protein CASSSPLAGGLTDTQYF.

The CDR3 DNA reads as TGTGCCATCAGTGTAGGGACAGAGAAAGAGACCCAGTACTTC. It is translated as CAISVGTEKETQYF. The chain combines TRBV10-3 with TRBJ2-5; 7 bases are a match to TRBD1. Per the germline V gene, CDR1 is ENHRY and CDR2 is SYGVKD. The CDR3 has 14 residues. Trimming cost V 4 bases and J 3 bases; bases outside gene matches: 5.

This chain uses TRBV25-1 with TRBJ2-2; 9 bases match TRBD1. The ends lost 1 base at V and 5 bases at J; junction bases unmatched: 2. The V gene's germline CDR1 is MGHDK and CDR2 SYGVNS. This CDR3 region has 15 residues. The CDR3 region has the DNA TGTGCCAGCAGTGAATCGACAGGGGGAACCGGGGAGCTGTTTTTT. Encoded protein: CASSESTGGTGELFF.

Worth noting for this clonotype: At one boundary the junction diverges from the germline segment, which might be a read error. This chain joins TRBV20-1 and TRBJ2-6; 7 bases line up with TRBD1. The CDR3 is made up of 14 amino acids. Germline lookup yields CDR1 DFQATT and CDR2 SNEGSKA (reference sequence). Here the CDR3 reads CSARDRAGANVLTF. The CDR3 DNA reads TGCAGTGCAAGAGACAGGGCTGGGGCCAACGTCCTGACTTTC.

The V and J genes are TRBV5-6 and TRBJ2-4; D gene unclear. The CDR3 spans 17 residues. Germline CDR1 is SGHDT and CDR2 is YYEEEE. The V end lost 1 base, the J end lost 0 bases, and 14 bases lay between the germline ends. CDR3 DNA sequence: TGTGCCAGCAGCTTGCCGGGCGGCTGGGAAGCCAAAAACATTCAGTACTTC. Translation: CASSLPGGWEAKNIQYF. The whole variable domain, filled in from reference TRBV5-6 and TRBJ2-4, reads DAGVTQSPTHLIKTRGQQVTLRCSPKSGHDTVSWYQQALGQGPQFIFQYYEEEERQRGNFPDRFSGHQFPNYSSELNVNALLLGDSALYLCASSLPGGWEAKNIQYFGAGTRLSVL.